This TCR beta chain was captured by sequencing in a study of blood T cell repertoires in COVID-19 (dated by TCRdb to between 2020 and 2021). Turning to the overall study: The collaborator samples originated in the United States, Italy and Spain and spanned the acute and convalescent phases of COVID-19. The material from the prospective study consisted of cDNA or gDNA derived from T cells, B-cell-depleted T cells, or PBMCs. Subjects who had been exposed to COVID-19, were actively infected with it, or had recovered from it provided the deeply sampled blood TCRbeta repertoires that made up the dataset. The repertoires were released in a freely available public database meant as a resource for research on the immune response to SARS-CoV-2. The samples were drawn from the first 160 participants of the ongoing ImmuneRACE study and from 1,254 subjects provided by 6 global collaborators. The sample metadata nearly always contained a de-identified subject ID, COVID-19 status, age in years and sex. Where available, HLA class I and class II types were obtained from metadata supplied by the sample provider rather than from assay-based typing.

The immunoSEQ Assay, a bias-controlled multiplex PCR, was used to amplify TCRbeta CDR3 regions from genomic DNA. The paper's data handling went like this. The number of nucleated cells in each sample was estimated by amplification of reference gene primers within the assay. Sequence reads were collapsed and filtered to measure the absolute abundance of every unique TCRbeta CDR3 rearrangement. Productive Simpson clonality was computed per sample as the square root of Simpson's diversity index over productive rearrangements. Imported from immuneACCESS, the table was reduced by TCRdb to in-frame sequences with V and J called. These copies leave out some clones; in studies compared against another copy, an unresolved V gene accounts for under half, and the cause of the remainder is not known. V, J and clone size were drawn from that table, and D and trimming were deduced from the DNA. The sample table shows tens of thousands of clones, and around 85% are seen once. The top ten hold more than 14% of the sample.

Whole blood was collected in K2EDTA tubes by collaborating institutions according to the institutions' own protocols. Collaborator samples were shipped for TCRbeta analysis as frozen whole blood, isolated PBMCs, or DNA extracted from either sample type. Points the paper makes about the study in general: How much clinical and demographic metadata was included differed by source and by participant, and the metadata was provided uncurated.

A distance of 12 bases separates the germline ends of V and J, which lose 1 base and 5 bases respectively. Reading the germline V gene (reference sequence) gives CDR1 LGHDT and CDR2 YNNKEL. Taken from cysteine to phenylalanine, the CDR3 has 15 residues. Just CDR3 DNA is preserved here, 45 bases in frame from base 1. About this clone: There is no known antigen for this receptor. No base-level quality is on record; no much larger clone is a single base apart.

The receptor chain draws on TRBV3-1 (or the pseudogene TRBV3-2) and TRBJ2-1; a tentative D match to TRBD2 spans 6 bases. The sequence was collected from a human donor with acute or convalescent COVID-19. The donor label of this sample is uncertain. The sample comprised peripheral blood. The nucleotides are TGTGCCAGCAGCCAAGGAAGGCGGGGAGACAATGAGCAGTTCTTC. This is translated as CASSQGRRGDNEQFF.